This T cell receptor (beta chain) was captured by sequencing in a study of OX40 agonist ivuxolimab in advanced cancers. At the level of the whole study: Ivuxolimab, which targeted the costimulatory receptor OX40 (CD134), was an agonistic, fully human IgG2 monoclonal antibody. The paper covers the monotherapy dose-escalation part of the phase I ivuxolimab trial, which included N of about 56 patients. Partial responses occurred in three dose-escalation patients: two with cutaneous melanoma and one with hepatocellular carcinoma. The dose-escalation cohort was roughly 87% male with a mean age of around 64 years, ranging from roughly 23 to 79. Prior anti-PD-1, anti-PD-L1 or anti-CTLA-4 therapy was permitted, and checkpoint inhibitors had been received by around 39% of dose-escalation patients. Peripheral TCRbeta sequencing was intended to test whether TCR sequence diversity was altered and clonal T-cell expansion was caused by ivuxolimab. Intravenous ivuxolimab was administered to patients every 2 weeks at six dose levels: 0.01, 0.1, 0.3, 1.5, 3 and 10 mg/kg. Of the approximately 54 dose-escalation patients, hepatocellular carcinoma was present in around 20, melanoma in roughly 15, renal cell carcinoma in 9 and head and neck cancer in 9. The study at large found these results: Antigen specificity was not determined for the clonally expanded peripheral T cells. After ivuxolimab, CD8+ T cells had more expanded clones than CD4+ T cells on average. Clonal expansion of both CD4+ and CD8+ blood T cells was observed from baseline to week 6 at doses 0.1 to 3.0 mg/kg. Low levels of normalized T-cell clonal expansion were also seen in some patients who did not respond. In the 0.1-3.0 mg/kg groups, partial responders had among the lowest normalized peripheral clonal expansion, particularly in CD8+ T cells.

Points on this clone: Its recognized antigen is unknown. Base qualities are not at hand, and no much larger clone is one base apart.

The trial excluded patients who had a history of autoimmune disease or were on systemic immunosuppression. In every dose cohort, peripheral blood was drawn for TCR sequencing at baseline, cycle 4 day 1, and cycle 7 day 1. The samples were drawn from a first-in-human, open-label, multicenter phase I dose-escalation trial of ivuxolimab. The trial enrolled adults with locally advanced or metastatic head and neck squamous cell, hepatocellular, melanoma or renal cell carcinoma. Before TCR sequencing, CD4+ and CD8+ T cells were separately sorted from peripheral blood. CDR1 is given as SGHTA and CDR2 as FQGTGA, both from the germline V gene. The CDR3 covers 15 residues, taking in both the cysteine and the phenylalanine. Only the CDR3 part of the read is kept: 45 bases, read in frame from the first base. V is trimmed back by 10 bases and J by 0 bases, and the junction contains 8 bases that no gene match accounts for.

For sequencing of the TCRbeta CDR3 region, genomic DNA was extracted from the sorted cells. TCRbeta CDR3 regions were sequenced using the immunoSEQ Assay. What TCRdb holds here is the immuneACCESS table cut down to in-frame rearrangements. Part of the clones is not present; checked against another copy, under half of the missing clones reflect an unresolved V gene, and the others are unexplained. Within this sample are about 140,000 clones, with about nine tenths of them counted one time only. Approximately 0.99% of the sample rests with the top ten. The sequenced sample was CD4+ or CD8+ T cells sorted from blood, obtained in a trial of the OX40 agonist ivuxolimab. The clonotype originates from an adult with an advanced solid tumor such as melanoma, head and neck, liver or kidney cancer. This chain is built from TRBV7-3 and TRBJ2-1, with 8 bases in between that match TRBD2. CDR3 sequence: CATALSGSSYNEQFF. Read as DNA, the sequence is TGTGCCACCGCCTTAAGCGGGAGCTCCTACAATGAGCAGTTCTTC.